The 16 T cell receptor beta chains below come from one sample, sequenced in a study of blood T cell repertoires in COVID-19. Method: immunoSEQ multiplex PCR; TCRdb's copy keeps in-frame clones and lacks some. The profile covers approximately 210,000 clones, with about 85% appearing a single time and around 20% taken by the ten largest. Sequencing was carried out using peripheral blood. The source of these receptors is a human donor in a cohort sampled during active COVID-19.

This rearrangement joins TRBV6-5 to TRBJ2-3; tentatively, D is TRBD2 (5 bases). This CDR3 has 14 residues. V shed 10 bases and J shed 3 bases, with 17 bases lying between them. The V gene's germline CDR1 is MNHEY and CDR2 SVGAGI. The CDR3 coding sequence is TGTGCCACCACCCAAACTAGTGGGACAGATACGCAGTATTTT. This encodes CATTQTSGTDTQYF.

V gene TRBV6-5 combines with J gene TRBJ1-3; D unresolved. The V and J ends lost 6 bases and 0 bases respectively, with 6 bases between them. This CDR3 has 13 amino acids. Germline assignment: CDR1 MNHEY and CDR2 SVGAGI. The CDR3 DNA sequence: TGTGCCAGCAGGCGAAGCTCTGGAAACACCATATATTTT. Protein sequence: CASRRSSGNTIYF.

The gene calls are TRBV18 and TRBJ2-1; D is ambiguous. Per germline, CDR1 KGHSH and CDR2 LQKENI. This CDR3 comprises 11 residues. Trimming took off 6 bases at V and 10 bases at J, with 10 bases between the two ends. CDR3 DNA sequence: TGTGCCAGCTCCCCGAACCAGGAGCAGTTCTTC. This encodes CASSPNQEQFF.

This clone is a singleton in its sample. The chain couples TRBV7-9 to TRBJ2-6, with D possibly TRBD2 on 6 matching bases. V was clipped by 3 bases and J by 2 bases, with 17 bases between them. This CDR3 has 18 amino acids. Germline V lookup: CDR1 SEHNR, CDR2 FQNEAQ (reference sequence). As DNA, the CDR3 is TGTGCCAGCAGCTTTGGCAGGGAGGTTTTTCCTGGGGCCAACGTCCTGACTTTC. As protein: CASSFGREVFPGANVLTF.

V gene TRBV6-5 combines with J gene TRBJ2-5; D is possibly TRBD2 (6 bases). V was pared by 4 bases and J by 3 bases, with 12 bases between. The germline gives CDR1 MNHEY, CDR2 SVGAGI. The CDR3 consists of 14 residues. CDR3 residues: CASSSSGGEETQYF. CDR3 bases: TGTGCCAGCAGTTCTTCCGGCGGGGAAGAGACCCAGTACTTC.

The CDR3 DNA reads TGTGCCAGCAGTCCCCGTAGGGGGTTCGAGCAGTACTTC. Translation: CASSPRRGFEQYF. This chain joins TRBV27 and TRBJ2-7; possible D gene TRBD1, 6 bases. This CDR3 is 13 amino acids long. V lost 5 bases and J lost 6, with 14 bases in between. Germline lookup yields CDR1 MNHEY and CDR2 SMNVEV (reference sequence).

V usage is TRBV6-5 and J usage is TRBJ2-2; no reliable D call. There are 14 residues in the CDR3. Trimming took 3 bases from V and 9 from J, leaving 14 bases between them. Germline CDR1 is MNHEY and CDR2 is SVGAGI. The DNA of the CDR3 is TGTGCCAGCAGTTATCTTGGCCGCGGATGGGAGCTGTTTTTT. Its protein product is CASSYLGRGWELFF.

V usage is TRBV5-5 and J usage is TRBJ2-2; TRBD1 matches 10 bases. In germline, CDR1 is SGHKS, CDR2 YYEKEE (reference sequence). CDR3 length: 14 amino acids. The junction had 5 bases not matched to a gene; V was cut back by 6 bases and J by 6 bases. Here the CDR3 reads CASTNGQGAGELFF. For the CDR3, the DNA is TGTGCCAGCACCAATGGACAGGGGGCCGGGGAGCTGTTTTTT.

This clone was picked up one time. The chain combines TRBV3-1 (or the pseudogene TRBV3-2) with TRBJ2-1; no reliable D call. CDR3 length equals 14 residues. CDR1 and CDR2 from the germline V gene are LGHDT and YNNKEL (reference sequence). The V gene lost 4 bases and the J gene lost 0 bases, with 7 bases spanning the gap. The CDR3 loop reads CASSPISSYNEQFF. The CDR3 DNA is TGTGCCAGCAGCCCTATAAGCTCCTACAATGAGCAGTTCTTC.

The rearrangement links TRBV24-1 to TRBJ2-2, with TRBD2 matching over 7 bases. The CDR3 runs 18 residues. Germline V gene sequence: CDR1 KGHDR, CDR2 SFDVKD. V gave up 3 bases and J gave up 1 base; unmatched junction bases: 10. CDR3 DNA: TGTGCCACCAGTGATCCGGGGGGACGGGAAAGGAACACCGGGGAGCTGTTTTTT. Translated: CATSDPGGRERNTGELFF.

The V gene is TRBV7-2, the J gene TRBJ2-3, with TRBD2 as a possible D gene (5 bases). Germline V gene data show CDR1 as SGHTA and CDR2 as FQGNSA. CDR3 length equals 16 residues. Trimming shortened V by 5 bases and J by 1 base, and 16 bases separated the two germline ends. The CDR3 loop is CASSPPWERRTDTQYF. The CDR3 DNA is TGTGCCAGCAGCCCTCCTTGGGAGCGGCGCACAGATACGCAGTATTTT.

Points on this clone: Other DNA sequences within the sample encode an identical CDR3. V and J are TRBV10-3 and TRBJ1-5, with TRBD1 matching over 7 bases. After removal of 3 bases from V and 4 bases from J, the junction contained 3 bases not matched to a gene. The length of the CDR3 is 14 residues. The germline CDR1 and CDR2 sequences are ENHRY and SYGVKD. The CDR3, as DNA: TGTGCCATCAGTGACTCGACAGGGAATCAGCCCCAGCATTTT. Translation: CAISDSTGNQPQHF.

The chain recombines TRBV19 with TRBJ1-5, with D perhaps matching TRBD1 (5 bases). The germline gives CDR1 LNHDA, CDR2 SQIVND (reference sequence). V shed 7 bases and J shed 0 bases, with 13 bases lying between them. The CDR3 contains 15 residues. CDR3 coding DNA: TGTGCCAGTAACACCGGGACTAATAGCAATCAGCCCCAGCATTTT. This codes for CASNTGTNSNQPQHF.

V usage is TRBV11-1 and J usage is TRBJ1-5; TRBD1 might be the D (5 bases). V was trimmed by 5 bases and J by 9 bases, leaving 14 bases between them. The CDR3 spans 13 residues. Looked up from germline, CDR1 is SGHAT and CDR2 is FQDESV (reference sequence). As DNA, the CDR3 is TGTGCCAGCAGCCTTGGGGCCGATGGGCCCCAGCATTTT. It encodes CASSLGADGPQHF.

This clone was detected once. This chain links TRBV24-1 with TRBJ1-1, with 8 bases matching TRBD1. The trim removed 2 bases at V and 11 bases at J, leaving 6 bases unmatched. The length of the CDR3 is 13 residues. In germline, CDR1 is KGHDR, CDR2 SFDVKD. CDR3 nucleotide sequence: TGTGCCACCAGTGATTCTTGGGACAGGCGGGCTTTCTTT. This gives the protein CATSDSWDRRAFF.

The V and J genes are TRBV24-1 and TRBJ2-1; the match to TRBD2 covers 8 bases. Losses at the gene ends were 2 bases for V and 2 bases for J; bases not matched to a gene: 1. Germline V gene sequence: CDR1 KGHDR, CDR2 SFDVKD. CDR3 length: 15 amino acids. The chain's CDR3 is CATSDSLAAYNEQFF. For the CDR3, the DNA is TGTGCCACCAGTGATTCACTAGCGGCCTACAATGAGCAGTTCTTC.